This TCR beta chain was profiled in a study of cytomegalovirus exposure and HLA in healthy donors. Study-level points and caveats: There were a few CMV-associated chains whose specificity for CMV antigens was confirmed in vitro.

Researchers ran the PCR with 60 Vbeta and 13 Jbeta primers. The table came from immunoSEQ multiplex PCR; TCRdb's copy has only in-frame clones and leaves some out. The top ten hold approximately 5% of the sample, which has under 150,000 clones, 70% to 80% seen once. Points on this clone: Antigen specificity is unknown.

Germline V CDR1 and CDR2: MNHEY, SMNVEV (reference sequence). This CDR3 has 17 amino acids. V was clipped by 0 bases and J by 2 bases; unmatched bases: 6. Input material: PBMCs. The receptor comes from a woman aged 50 to 60 in good health and CMV-seronegative. The chain is built from TRBV27 and TRBJ2-3, with 9 bases fitting TRBD2. CDR3 sequence (DNA): TGTGCCAGCAGTTTATCGGGGGTAGCGGGGGTCACAGATACGCAGTATTTT. Translation: CASSLSGVAGVTDTQYF.